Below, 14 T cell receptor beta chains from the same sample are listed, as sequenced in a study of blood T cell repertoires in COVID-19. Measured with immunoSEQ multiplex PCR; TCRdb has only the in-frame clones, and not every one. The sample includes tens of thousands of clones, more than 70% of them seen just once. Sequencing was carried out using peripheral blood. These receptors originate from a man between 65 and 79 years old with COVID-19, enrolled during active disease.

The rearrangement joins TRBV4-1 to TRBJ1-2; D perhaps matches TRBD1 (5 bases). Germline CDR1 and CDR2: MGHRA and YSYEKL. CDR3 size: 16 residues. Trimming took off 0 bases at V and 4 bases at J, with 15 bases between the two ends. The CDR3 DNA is TGCGCCAGCAGCCAAGATGGGGCCGGGCGGAGCTATGGCTACACCTTC. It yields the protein CASSQDGAGRSYGYTF.

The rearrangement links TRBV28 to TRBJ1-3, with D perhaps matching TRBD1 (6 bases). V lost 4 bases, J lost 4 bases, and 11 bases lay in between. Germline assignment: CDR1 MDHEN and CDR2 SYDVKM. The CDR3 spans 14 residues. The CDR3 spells CASSSTGTGNTIYF. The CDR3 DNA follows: TGTGCCAGCAGTTCAACAGGGACAGGAAACACCATATATTTT.

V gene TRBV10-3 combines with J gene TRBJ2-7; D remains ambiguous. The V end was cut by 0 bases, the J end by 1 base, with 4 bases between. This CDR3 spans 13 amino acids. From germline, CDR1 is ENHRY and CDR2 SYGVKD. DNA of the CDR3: TGTGCCATCAGTGAGTCGGCATCCTACGAGCAGTACTTC. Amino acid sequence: CAISESASYEQYF.

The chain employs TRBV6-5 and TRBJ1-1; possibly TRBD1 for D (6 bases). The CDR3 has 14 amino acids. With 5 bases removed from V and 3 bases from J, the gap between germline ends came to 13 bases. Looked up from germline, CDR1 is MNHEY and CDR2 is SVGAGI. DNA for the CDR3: TGTGCCAGCAGTCGAGAAACAGGGTACACTGAAGCTTTCTTT. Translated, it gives CASSRETGYTEAFF.

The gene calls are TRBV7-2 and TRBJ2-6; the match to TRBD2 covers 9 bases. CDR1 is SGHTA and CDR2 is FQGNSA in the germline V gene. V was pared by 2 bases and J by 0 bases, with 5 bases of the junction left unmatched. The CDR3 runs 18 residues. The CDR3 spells CASSLNSGGSSGANVLTF. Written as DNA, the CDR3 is TGTGCCAGCAGCTTAAATAGCGGGGGAAGCTCTGGGGCCAACGTCCTGACTTTC.

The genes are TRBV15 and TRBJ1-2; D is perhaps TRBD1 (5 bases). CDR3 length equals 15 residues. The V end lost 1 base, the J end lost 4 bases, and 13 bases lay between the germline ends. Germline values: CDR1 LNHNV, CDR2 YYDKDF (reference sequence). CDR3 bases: TGTGCCACCAGCAGAGGGGGCCAGGCCGTCTATGGCTACACCTTC. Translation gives CATSRGGQAVYGYTF.

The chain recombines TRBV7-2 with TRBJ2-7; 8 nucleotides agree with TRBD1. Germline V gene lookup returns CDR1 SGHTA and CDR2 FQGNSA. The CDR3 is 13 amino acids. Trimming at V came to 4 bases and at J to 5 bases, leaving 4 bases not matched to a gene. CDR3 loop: CASSSQGDNEQYF. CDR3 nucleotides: TGTGCCAGCAGCTCACAGGGGGACAACGAGCAGTACTTC. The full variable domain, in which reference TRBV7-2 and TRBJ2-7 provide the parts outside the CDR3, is GAGVSQSPSNKVTEKGKDVELRCDPISGHTALYWYRQSLGQGLEFLIYFQGNSAPDKSGLPSDRFSAERTGGSVSTLTIQRTQQEDSAVYLCASSSQGDNEQYFGPGTRLTVT.

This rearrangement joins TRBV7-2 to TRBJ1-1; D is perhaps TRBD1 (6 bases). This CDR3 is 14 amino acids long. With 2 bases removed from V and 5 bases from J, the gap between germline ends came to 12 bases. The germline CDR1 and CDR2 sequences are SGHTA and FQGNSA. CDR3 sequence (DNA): TGTGCCAGCAGCTTATACGCAGGGGAAACTGAAGCTTTCTTT. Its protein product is CASSLYAGETEAFF.

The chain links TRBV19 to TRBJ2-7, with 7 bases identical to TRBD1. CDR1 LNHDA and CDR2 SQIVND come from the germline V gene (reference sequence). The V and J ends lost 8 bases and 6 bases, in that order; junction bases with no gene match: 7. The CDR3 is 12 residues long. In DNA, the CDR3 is TGTGCCAGTGGCACAGGGGACGCCGAGCAGTACTTC. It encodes CASGTGDAEQYF.

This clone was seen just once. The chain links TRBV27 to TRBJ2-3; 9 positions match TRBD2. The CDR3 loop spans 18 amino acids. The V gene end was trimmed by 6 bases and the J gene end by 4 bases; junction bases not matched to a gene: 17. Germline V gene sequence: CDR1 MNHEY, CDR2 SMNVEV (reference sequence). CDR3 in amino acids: CASRFARYPGLAPDTQYF. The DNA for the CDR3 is TGTGCCAGCAGATTCGCAAGATACCCGGGACTAGCACCAGATACGCAGTATTTT.

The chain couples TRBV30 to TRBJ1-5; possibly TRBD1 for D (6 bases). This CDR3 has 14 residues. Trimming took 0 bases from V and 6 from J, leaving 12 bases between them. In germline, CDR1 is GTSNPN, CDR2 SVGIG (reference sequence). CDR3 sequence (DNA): TGTGCCTGGAGTGTACAGGCAGGGGCTCAGCCCCAGCATTTT. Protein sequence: CAWSVQAGAQPQHF.

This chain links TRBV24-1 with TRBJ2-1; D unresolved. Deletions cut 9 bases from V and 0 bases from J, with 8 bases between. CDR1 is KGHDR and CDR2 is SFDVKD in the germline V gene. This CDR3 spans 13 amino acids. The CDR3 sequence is CATGPDSYNEQFF. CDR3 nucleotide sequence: TGTGCCACCGGCCCAGACTCCTACAATGAGCAGTTCTTC.

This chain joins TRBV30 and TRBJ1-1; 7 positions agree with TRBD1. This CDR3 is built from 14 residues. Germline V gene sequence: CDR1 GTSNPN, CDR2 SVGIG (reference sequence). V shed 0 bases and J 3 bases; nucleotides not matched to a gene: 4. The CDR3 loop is CAWSVQGVYTEAFF. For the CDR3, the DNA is TGTGCCTGGAGTGTCCAGGGGGTCTACACTGAAGCTTTCTTT.

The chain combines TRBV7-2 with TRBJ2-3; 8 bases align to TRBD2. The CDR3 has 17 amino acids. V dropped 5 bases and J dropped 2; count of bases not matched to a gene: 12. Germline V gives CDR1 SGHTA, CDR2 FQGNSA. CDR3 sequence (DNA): TGTGCCAGCAGCCTACTGCCGGGACTAGGTCACACAGATACGCAGTATTTT. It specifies CASSLLPGLGHTDTQYF.